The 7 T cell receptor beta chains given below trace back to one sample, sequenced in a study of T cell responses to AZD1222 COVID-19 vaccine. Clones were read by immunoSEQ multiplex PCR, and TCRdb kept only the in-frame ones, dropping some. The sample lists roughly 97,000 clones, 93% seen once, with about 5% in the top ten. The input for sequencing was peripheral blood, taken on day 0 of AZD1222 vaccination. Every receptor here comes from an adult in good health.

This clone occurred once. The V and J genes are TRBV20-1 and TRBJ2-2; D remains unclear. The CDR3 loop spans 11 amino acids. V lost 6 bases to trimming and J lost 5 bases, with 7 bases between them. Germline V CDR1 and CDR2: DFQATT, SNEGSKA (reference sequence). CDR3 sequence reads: CSASPTGELFF. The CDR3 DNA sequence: TGCAGTGCCAGCCCTACCGGGGAGCTGTTTTTT.

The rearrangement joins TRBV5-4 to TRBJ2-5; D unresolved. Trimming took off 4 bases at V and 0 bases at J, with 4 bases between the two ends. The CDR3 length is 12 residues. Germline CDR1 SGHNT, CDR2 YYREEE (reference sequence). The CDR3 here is CASSRYQETQYF. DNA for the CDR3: TGTGCCAGCAGCCGGTACCAAGAGACCCAGTACTTC.

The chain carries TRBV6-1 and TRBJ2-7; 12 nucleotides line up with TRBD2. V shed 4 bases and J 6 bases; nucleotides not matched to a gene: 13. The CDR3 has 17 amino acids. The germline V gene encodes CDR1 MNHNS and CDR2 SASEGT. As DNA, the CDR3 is TGTGCCAGCAGTGGGGTAGGTCTAGCGGGAGGGTTCCGCGAGCAGTACTTC. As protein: CASSGVGLAGGFREQYF.

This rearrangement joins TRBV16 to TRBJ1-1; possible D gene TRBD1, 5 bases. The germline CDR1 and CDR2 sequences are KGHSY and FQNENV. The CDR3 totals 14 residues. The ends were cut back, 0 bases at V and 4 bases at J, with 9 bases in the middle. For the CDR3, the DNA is TGTGCCAGCAGCCAATCAAGGGGCTTCACTGAAGCTTTCTTT. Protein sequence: CASSQSRGFTEAFF.

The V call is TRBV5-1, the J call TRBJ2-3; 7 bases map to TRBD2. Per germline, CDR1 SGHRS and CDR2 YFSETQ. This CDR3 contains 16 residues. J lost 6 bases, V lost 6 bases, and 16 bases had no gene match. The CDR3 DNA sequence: TGCGCCAGCAATCGGCGGGAGTCACTTTTGTTGGATACGCAGTATTTT. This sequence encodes CASNRRESLLLDTQYF.

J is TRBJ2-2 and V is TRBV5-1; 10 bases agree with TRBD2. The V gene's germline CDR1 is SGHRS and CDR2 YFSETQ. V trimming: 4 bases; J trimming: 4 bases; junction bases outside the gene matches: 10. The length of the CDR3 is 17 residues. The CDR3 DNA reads TGCGCCAGCAGCCCGGGGGCTAGCGGGAGTTTCACCGGGGAGCTGTTTTTT. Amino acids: CASSPGASGSFTGELFF.

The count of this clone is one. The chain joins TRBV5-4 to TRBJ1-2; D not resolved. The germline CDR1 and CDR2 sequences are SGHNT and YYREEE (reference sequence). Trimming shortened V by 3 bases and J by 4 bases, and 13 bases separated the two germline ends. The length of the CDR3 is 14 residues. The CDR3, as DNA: TGTGCCAGCAGCTCACGGGCAGGCAGCTATGGCTACACCTTC. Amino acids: CASSSRAGSYGYTF.